The 20 T cell receptor beta chains below all came from one sample that was sequenced in a study of OX40 agonist ivuxolimab in advanced cancers. Assay: immunoSEQ multiplex PCR; the TCRdb copy retains only in-frame clones and omits some. The repertoire consists of under 6,500 clones, with roughly 67% occurring once and the leading ten covering roughly 69%. The material was CD4+ or CD8+ T cells sorted from blood, obtained in a trial of the OX40 agonist ivuxolimab. The receptors here all came from an adult with an advanced solid tumor such as melanoma, head and neck, liver or kidney cancer.

The V call is TRBV15, the J call TRBJ2-1; no definite D call. Germline V lookup: CDR1 LNHNV, CDR2 YYDKDF (reference sequence). Trimming removed 7 bases from V and 5 bases from J, with 9 bases in between. The CDR3 has 12 residues. Here the CDR3 DNA reads TGTGCCACCACGAACAGTAACAATGAGCAGTTCTTC. Encoded protein: CATTNSNNEQFF.

This clone came up many times. A far larger clone is one base from this, pointing to a likely read error. The sample holds other DNA sequences that translate to the same CDR3. In DNA form, the CDR3 reads TGCGCCAGCAGCCCTCAGAGGAACACTGAAGCTTTCTTT. Protein product: CASSPQRNTEAFF. The rearrangement joins TRBV11-2 to TRBJ1-1; D gene uncertain. This CDR3 is built from 13 residues. The germline gives CDR1 SGHAT, CDR2 FQNNGV.

The V and J genes are TRBV7-2 and TRBJ2-5, with 10 bases identical to TRBD1. From germline, CDR1 is SGHTA and CDR2 FQGNSA. The V and J ends lost 8 bases and 4 bases, in that order; junction bases with no gene match: 1. The CDR3 has 12 amino acids. The CDR3 loop reads CASGQGGETQYF. DNA for the CDR3: TGTGCCAGCGGACAGGGGGGAGAGACCCAGTACTTC.

The gene calls are TRBV11-1 and TRBJ2-7; D may be TRBD1 or TRBD2 (5 bases each). V was trimmed by 4 bases and J by 11 bases, leaving 15 bases between them. Looked up from germline, CDR1 is SGHAT and CDR2 is FQDESV (reference sequence). This CDR3 contains 12 residues. CDR3 amino acids: CASSSSGTLEYF. The CDR3 DNA reads TGTGCCAGCAGCTCCTCCGGGACCTTGGAGTACTTC.

The CDR3 DNA reads as TGTGCCAGCTCGGGGACAGCATCGACTAACTATGGCTACACCTTC. Translating gives CASSGTASTNYGYTF. The chain has TRBV18 and TRBJ1-2; 7 bases are shared with TRBD1. This CDR3 is 15 amino acids long. Germline-derived CDR1 and CDR2 are KGHSH and LQKENI. Trimming took 6 bases from V and 0 from J; bases not matched to a gene: 7.

This clone was counted once. V and J are TRBV18 and TRBJ2-3; the match to TRBD1 covers 8 bases. The CDR3 covers 12 residues. Germline V gene data show CDR1 as KGHSH and CDR2 as LQKENI. J gave up 5 bases and V 7 bases, and 2 bases lay outside the gene matches. The CDR3: CASWTGLDTQYF. The CDR3, as DNA: TGTGCCAGCTGGACAGGGCTAGATACGCAGTATTTT.

The gene calls are TRBV11-1 and TRBJ1-1; D gene uncertain. Germline V gene sequence: CDR1 SGHAT, CDR2 FQDESV (reference sequence). The CDR3 totals 13 residues. The V end was cut by 1 base, the J end by 10 bases, with 13 bases between. The CDR3 protein is CASSLGGPDGAFF. In DNA, the CDR3 is TGTGCCAGCAGCTTAGGAGGGCCGGACGGAGCTTTCTTT.

The genes are TRBV7-6 and TRBJ1-2; 9 bases are a match to TRBD1. Germline trimming cut 7 bases from V and 5 bases from J; bases unmatched to any gene: 14. From germline, CDR1 is SGHVS and CDR2 FNYEAQ. The length of the CDR3 is 16 residues. This CDR3 reads CASTPTPQGAGYGYTF. CDR3 DNA sequence: TGTGCCAGCACCCCGACCCCACAGGGGGCCGGATATGGCTACACCTTC.

The chain carries TRBV19 and TRBJ1-1, with D uncertain. V lost 8 bases to trimming and J lost 5 bases, with 12 bases between them. CDR3 length equals 12 residues. Germline assignment: CDR1 LNHDA and CDR2 SQIVND (reference sequence). CDR3 bases: TGTGCCAGTGGGTACCAACGGACTGAAGCTTTCTTT. It translates to CASGYQRTEAFF.

This clone was detected only a few times. The chain uses TRBV7-6 and TRBJ2-2; D ambiguous. CDR1 and CDR2 (germline): SGHVS, FNYEAQ. V was clipped by 1 base and J by 6 bases, with 3 bases between them. This CDR3 is built from 12 residues. The CDR3 reads CASSLEAGELFF. The CDR3 DNA reads as TGTGCCAGCAGCTTAGAGGCCGGGGAGCTGTTTTTT.

The chain carries TRBV7-9 and TRBJ1-1, with 8 positions matching TRBD1. Unmatched junction bases numbered 14, after V lost 4 bases and J lost 4 bases. Germline V gives CDR1 SEHNR, CDR2 FQNEAQ (reference sequence). The CDR3 extends over 17 amino acids. This CDR3 is CASSSSTGGALATEAFF. The CDR3 DNA reads TGTGCCAGCAGCTCCTCAACAGGGGGGGCTTTGGCCACTGAAGCTTTCTTT. The full variable domain, its missing parts supplied by reference TRBV7-9 and TRBJ1-1, is DTGVSQNPRHKITKRGQNVTFRCDPISEHNRLYWYRQTLGQGPEFLTYFQNEAQLEKSRLLSDRFSAERPKGSFSTLEIQRTEQGDSAMYLCASSSSTGGALATEAFFGQGTRLTVV.

In its sample, this clone was seen a few times. The chain joins TRBV6-1 to TRBJ1-6, with D possibly TRBD1 on 5 matching bases. V lost 8 bases to trimming and J lost 13 bases, with 12 bases between them. This CDR3 has 11 amino acids. In germline, CDR1 is MNHNS, CDR2 SASEGT. CDR3 loop: CASSLGGPLHF. The CDR3 DNA follows: TGTGCCAGCTCTTTGGGGGGGCCCCTCCACTTT.

This chain connects TRBV4-2 to TRBJ2-3; 8 nucleotides line up with TRBD2. Germline V gene lookup returns CDR1 LGHNA and CDR2 YNFKEQ. J lost 2 bases, V lost 0 bases, and 4 bases had no gene match. CDR3 length: 16 amino acids. The CDR3 is CASSQERGGATDTQYF. Written as DNA, the CDR3 is TGTGCCAGCAGCCAAGAACGGGGGGGCGCCACAGATACGCAGTATTTT.

V usage is TRBV28 and J usage is TRBJ1-5; the D is unclear. Trimming left V 2 bases short and J 7 bases short, with 12 bases between. Germline V gene sequence: CDR1 MDHEN, CDR2 SYDVKM. The CDR3 is 14 amino acids. The CDR3 loop is CASSLLVSRQPQHF. The CDR3 bases are TGTGCCAGCAGTTTACTGGTATCGAGGCAGCCCCAGCATTTT.

The chain combines TRBV27 with TRBJ1-2; TRBD1 is a possible D gene (6 bases). The V gene's germline CDR1 is MNHEY and CDR2 SMNVEV (reference sequence). Trimming shortened V by 3 bases and J by 3 bases, and 11 bases separated the two germline ends. The CDR3 runs 14 residues. CDR3 nucleotides: TGTGCCAGCAGTTTTGGGGGGCAGGACTATGGCTACACCTTC. Its protein product is CASSFGGQDYGYTF.

The CDR3 nucleotides read TGTGCCAGCAGCTTATCCGACAGGGTGGGGCATCAGCCCCAGCATTTT. Encoded protein: CASSLSDRVGHQPQHF. The V gene is TRBV11-1, the J gene TRBJ1-5, with 7 bases identical to TRBD1. Germline lookup yields CDR1 SGHAT and CDR2 FQDESV (reference sequence). The V and J ends lost 2 bases and 5 bases, in that order; junction bases with no gene match: 9. The CDR3 has 16 residues.

The chain employs TRBV14 and TRBJ2-7, with 11 bases matching TRBD1. The CDR3 contains 15 residues. Germline V lookup: CDR1 SGHDN, CDR2 FVKESK. The V segment lost 4 bases and the J segment 2 bases; nucleotides outside the gene matches: 4. CDR3 coding DNA: TGTGCCAGCAGCCCCTGGACAGGGGGCACCTACGAGCAGTACTTC. Amino acid sequence: CASSPWTGGTYEQYF.

On this clone itself: This likely traces to a read error, being one base from a far larger clone. Other DNA sequences from this sample encode an identical CDR3 as well. This chain links TRBV9 with TRBJ1-1; no clear D. The germline CDR1 and CDR2 sequences are SGDLS and YYNGEE. The CDR3 has 13 amino acids. The V end lost 4 bases, the J end lost 1 base, and 8 bases lay between the germline ends. The DNA for the CDR3 is TGTGCCAGCAGCCCTCAGAGGAACACTGAAGCTTTCTTT. Its protein product is CASSPQRNTEAFF.

The chain carries TRBV6-1 and TRBJ1-6; TRBD1 matches at 7 bases. V trimming: 3 bases; J trimming: 19 bases; junction bases outside the gene matches: 9. Germline CDR1 is MNHNS and CDR2 is SASEGT. CDR3 length: 12 amino acids. DNA of the CDR3: TGTGCCAGCAGTGAGCGGACAGGCGCCCCTCACTTT. This gives the protein CASSERTGAPHF.

A word on this clone: Other nucleotide sequences from this sample produce the same CDR3. The chain couples TRBV5-1 to TRBJ2-5; 9 bases agree with TRBD1. The CDR3 consists of 15 residues. Germline V lookup: CDR1 SGHRS, CDR2 YFSETQ. Germline trimming cut 0 bases from V and 2 bases from J; bases unmatched to any gene: 2. CDR3 in amino acids: CASSLGQGGQETQYF. CDR3 nucleotides: TGCGCCAGCAGCTTGGGACAGGGGGGTCAAGAGACCCAGTACTTC.